The 10 T cell receptor beta chains below come from one sample, sequenced in a study of post-analysis software for immune sequencing data. The study's findings and limits: The study found TRBV5-6, TRBV5-1 and TRBV20-1 among a few TRBV segments more frequent in patients than controls.

The antigens these receptors bind are not known. Sequencing libraries made from TCR beta cDNA carried unique molecular identifiers. TCRdb called the PCR reads again in MiXCR, with one record for every CDR3 protein. The sample yields around 500,000 distinct CDR3 sequences, around a third seen once. Material for sequencing was blood. Receptors originate from a girl aged 2 to 17 with multiple sclerosis.

V is TRBV2 and J is TRBJ2-6; no reliable D call. This CDR3 contains 13 residues. CDR1 is SNHLY, CDR2 FYNNEI, per germline. Trimming left V 3 bases short and J 4 bases short, with 4 bases between. CDR3 protein: CASSDPGANVLTF. The DNA of the CDR3 is TGTGCCAGCAGTGACCCGGGGGCCAACGTCCTGACTTTC.

The table lists this clonotype with many counts. The chain has TRBV5-5 and TRBJ2-7, with a weak D call TRBD2 (7 bases). CDR3 size: 13 residues. The V and J ends lost 2 bases and 4 bases respectively, with 10 bases between them. Germline V gives CDR1 SGHKS, CDR2 YYEKEE (reference sequence). Written as DNA, the CDR3 is TGTGCCAGCAGCTTTGGGGGGGCTTACGAGCAGTACTTC. As protein: CASSFGGAYEQYF.

This clonotype was recorded a few times. The chain is built from TRBV20-1 and TRBJ2-5; TRBD2 agrees at 10 bases. The CDR3 contains 14 residues. The germline V gene encodes CDR1 DFQATT and CDR2 SNEGSKA (reference sequence). J was trimmed by 4 bases and V by 2 bases; bases with no gene match: 4. The CDR3 DNA is TGCAGTGCTAGAATAGGACTAGCGGTAGAGACCCAGTACTTC. This codes for CSARIGLAVETQYF.

This clonotype occurred a few times. V and J are TRBV7-9 and TRBJ1-4; D unclear. The CDR3 consists of 16 residues. The germline CDR1 and CDR2 sequences are SEHNR and FQNEAQ (reference sequence). V shed 0 bases and J shed 6 bases, with 14 bases lying between them. CDR3 DNA sequence: TGTGCCAGCAGCTTAGCGGTTATAGAAAGGGATGAAAAACTGTTTTTT. It encodes CASSLAVIERDEKLFF.

V gene TRBV29-1 combines with J gene TRBJ2-7; D is unresolved. Germline lookup yields CDR1 SQVTM and CDR2 ANQGSEA. V lost 4 bases, J lost 3 bases, and 13 bases lay in between. The CDR3 has 13 amino acids. The CDR3 DNA follows: TGCAGCGTTGGACAAACCCGAGGCTACGAGCAGTACTTC. Its protein is CSVGQTRGYEQYF.

V and J are TRBV9 and TRBJ2-7, with 11 nucleotides matching TRBD2. With V trimmed by 4 bases and J by 0 bases, 3 bases remained unmatched. This CDR3 contains 15 residues. CDR1 and CDR2 (germline): SGDLS, YYNGEE. The CDR3 is CASSLGLADSYEQYF. CDR3 DNA: TGTGCCAGCAGCCTGGGACTAGCGGACTCCTACGAGCAGTACTTC.

In this sample, this clonotype turned up once. The rearrangement uses TRBV27 and TRBJ1-2; tentatively, D is TRBD1 (5 bases). The CDR3 contains 15 residues. Between the trimmed V and J ends, which lost 3 bases and 4 bases, there was a span of 15 bases. The germline gives CDR1 MNHEY, CDR2 SMNVEV (reference sequence). This CDR3 reads CASSFPGSHCYGYTF. The CDR3 DNA reads TGTGCCAGCAGTTTCCCAGGGTCTCACTGCTATGGCTACACCTTC.

This clonotype was detected only a few times. J is TRBJ1-5 and V is TRBV5-1; D is uncertain. The length of the CDR3 is 14 residues. Between the trimmed V and J ends, which lost 1 base and 4 bases, there was a span of 9 bases. Per germline, CDR1 SGHRS and CDR2 YFSETQ. CDR3 sequence: CASSLTDPNQPQHF. The CDR3 region has the DNA TGCGCCAGCAGCTTGACTGATCCAAATCAGCCCCAGCATTTT.

This clonotype occurred a few times. V gene TRBV6-2 or TRBV6-3 combines with J gene TRBJ2-1; the match to TRBD2 covers 13 bases. The CDR3 is 17 residues long. V was clipped by 5 bases and J by 10 bases; unmatched bases: 14. The germline V gene encodes CDR1 MNHEY and CDR2 SVGEGT. CDR3 in DNA: TGTGCCAGCAGTCATATGCTAGGGACTAGCGGGGCGGTCGAGCAGTTCTTC. This sequence encodes CASSHMLGTSGAVEQFF.

This clonotype was recorded many times. This chain connects TRBV12-3 or TRBV12-4 to TRBJ1-2, with D perhaps matching TRBD1 (6 bases). Trimming stripped 2 bases from V and 5 bases from J, with 12 bases between. This CDR3 has 14 amino acids. CDR3 amino acids: CASSLRGGAYGYTF. Here the CDR3 DNA reads TGTGCCAGCAGTTTAAGGGGGGGGGCGTATGGCTACACCTTC.